The 5 T cell receptor beta chains reported below all come from one sample, sequenced in a study of T cell responses to AZD1222 COVID-19 vaccine. Profiling relied on immunoSEQ multiplex PCR, and the TCRdb table lists in-frame clones only, not all of them. This sample has 130,000 to 150,000 clones, with more than 80% found just once. Sequenced material: peripheral blood, taken on day 0 of AZD1222 vaccination. These receptors all stem from an adult in good health.

This clone was seen just once. V gene TRBV12-3 or TRBV12-4 combines with J gene TRBJ1-1; a weak D match, TRBD1 (5 bases). This CDR3 region has 12 residues. Trimming took off 4 bases at V and 5 bases at J, with 8 bases between the two ends. In nucleotides, the CDR3 is TGTGCCAGCAGTTCGCGGGGGACTGAAGCTTTCTTT. Translation: CASSSRGTEAFF.

The gene calls are TRBV28 and TRBJ2-3, with TRBD1 matching over 7 bases. From germline, CDR1 is MDHEN and CDR2 SYDVKM. Germline trimming cut 6 bases from V and 0 bases from J; bases unmatched to any gene: 6. The CDR3 spans 15 residues. The CDR3 sequence: CASSPGTASTDTQYF. CDR3 bases: TGTGCCAGCAGCCCGGGGACAGCAAGCACAGATACGCAGTATTTT.

This clone was recorded once. This rearrangement joins TRBV30 to TRBJ2-2; D tentatively reads TRBD1 or TRBD2 (6 bases each). The CDR3 runs to 16 residues. Trimming stripped 4 bases from V and 2 bases from J, with 17 bases between. Germline V gene lookup returns CDR1 GTSNPN and CDR2 SVGIG (reference sequence). The CDR3 loop is CAWKRGQLSNTGELFF. The CDR3 coding sequence is TGTGCCTGGAAACGGGGGCAATTATCAAACACCGGGGAGCTGTTTTTT.

The chain joins TRBV27 to TRBJ2-3; possibly TRBD1 for D (5 bases). V lost 6 bases and J lost 2, with 12 bases in between. Germline assignment: CDR1 MNHEY and CDR2 SMNVEV (reference sequence). CDR3 length: 14 amino acids. CDR3 nucleotides: TGTGCCAGCAGCCTAGGGGTAGACACAGATACGCAGTATTTT. Translation gives CASSLGVDTDTQYF.

V gene TRBV9 combines with J gene TRBJ1-2, with D possibly matching TRBD1 (5 bases). The CDR3 runs to 15 residues. Germline assignment: CDR1 SGDLS and CDR2 YYNGEE. With 4 bases removed from V and 3 bases from J, the gap between germline ends came to 16 bases. The DNA for the CDR3 is TGTGCCAGCAGCCCGGGACGGCTCCGAGACTATGGCTACACCTTC. Translating gives CASSPGRLRDYGYTF.